This TCR beta chain was found in a study of blood T cell repertoires in COVID-19 (dated by TCRdb to the early 2020s). At the level of the whole study: The collaborator samples originated in the United States, Italy and Spain and spanned the acute and convalescent phases of COVID-19. The material from the prospective study consisted of cDNA or gDNA derived from T cells, B-cell-depleted T cells, or PBMCs. Deeply sampled blood TCRbeta repertoires from subjects exposed to, actively infected with, or recovered from COVID-19 were included in the dataset. The repertoires were released in a freely available public database meant as a resource for research on the immune response to SARS-CoV-2. Samples came from the ongoing ImmuneRACE study (first 160 participants) plus 1,254 subjects from 6 global collaborators. A de-identified subject ID, COVID-19 status, age in years and sex were almost always included in the sample metadata. Where available, HLA class I and class II types were obtained from metadata supplied by the sample provider rather than from assay-based typing.

Here is what the overall study found, with its caveats: Clinical and demographic metadata were provided uncurated, with the amount varying by source and participant.

Note on this clone: Its antigen remains unidentified. No per-base quality is available; no much larger clone lies one base away.

At the junction V is shortened by 4 bases and J by 6 bases; bases outside the gene matches: 3. According to the germline V gene, CDR1 reads SGHVS and CDR2 reads FNYEAQ. The CDR3 runs 13 amino acids, cysteine and phenylalanine included. Only the CDR3 DNA stays, 39 bases, in frame from base 1. The collaborating institutions used their own protocols to collect whole blood in K2EDTA tubes. For TCRbeta analysis, collaborators shipped samples as frozen whole blood, isolated PBMCs, or DNA extracted from either of those sample types. TCRbeta CDR3 regions were amplified from genomic DNA using the immunoSEQ Assay, a bias-controlled multiplex PCR. The original methods were these. Nucleated cell counts per sample were estimated from amplification of reference gene primers within the assay. Sequence reads were collapsed and filtered to measure the absolute abundance of every unique TCRbeta CDR3 rearrangement. For each sample, productive Simpson clonality was calculated by taking the square root of Simpson's diversity index across productive rearrangements. TCRdb took this table from immuneACCESS and kept in-frame rearrangements with V and J called. Such tables lack part of the clones; where checked against another copy, unresolved V genes explain under half of the gap, and the rest is unexplained. V and J calls and clone size are given by that table; D and trimming were obtained from the DNA. The sample profile shows approximately 210,000 clones; approximately 82% of them were found once. The ten largest make up over 9.5% of the sample.

Sequencing used peripheral blood. This clonotype was sampled from a woman aged 40-49 years with acute or convalescent COVID-19. The rearranged segments are TRBV7-6 and TRBJ2-7, with 10 bases matching TRBD1. The DNA sequence reads TGTGCCAGCAGCTCCAGGACAGGGGGCGAGCAGTACTTC. This codes for CASSSRTGGEQYF.